The clone carrying this T cell receptor beta chain was observed many times. The same CDR3 also results from other DNA sequences found in this sample. This sample is drawn from a study of blood T cell repertoires in COVID-19. Generated by immunoSEQ multiplex PCR, the TCRdb table keeps only in-frame clones and is missing some. The table has about 400,000 clones, more than 75% seen once. Adults between about 18 and 95 years of age took part from approximately 24 US areas. Clinical history as reported by participants underpinned cohort assignment. Recovery meant two consecutive negative NP/OP PCR tests, professional clearance, or resolved symptoms. This receptor was identified in a woman aged 30 to 39 who had recovered from COVID-19. Sequenced material: PBMCs or T cells enriched from blood (not recorded which).

The CDR3 DNA reads TGTGCCAGCAGTGGGGGAGGAAGAGGGTATGGCTACACCTTC. Its translation: CASSGGGRGYGYTF. The rearrangement links TRBV2 to TRBJ1-2; no clear D gene. This CDR3 comprises 14 residues. Trimming left V 4 bases short and J 5 bases short, with 14 bases between. Per the germline V gene, CDR1 is SNHLY and CDR2 is FYNNEI.